Below, 27 T cell receptor beta chains from the same sample are listed, as sequenced in a study of OX40 agonist ivuxolimab in advanced cancers. Using immunoSEQ multiplex PCR, the repertoire was profiled, and TCRdb retains in-frame clones only, with some absent. The sample yields tens of thousands of clones, 80% to 90% seen once. The sample in question was CD4+ or CD8+ T cells sorted from blood, obtained in a trial of the OX40 agonist ivuxolimab. All receptors derive from an adult with an advanced solid tumor such as melanoma, head and neck, liver or kidney cancer.

The chain couples TRBV27 to TRBJ1-5, with D hard to call. This CDR3 spans 16 amino acids. From germline, CDR1 is MNHEY and CDR2 SMNVEV (reference sequence). Trimming cost V 0 bases and J 0 bases, with 9 bases left between them. DNA for the CDR3: TGTGCCAGCAGTTTATCCCTTGGAGCTAGCAATCAGCCCCAGCATTTT. This codes for CASSLSLGASNQPQHF.

The chain carries TRBV6-1 and TRBJ1-3; no clear D. Germline loops: CDR1 MNHNS, CDR2 SASEGT. V lost 6 bases to trimming and J lost 2 bases, with 14 bases between them. The CDR3 loop spans 15 amino acids. The CDR3: CASRPRHRAGNTIYF. The CDR3 nucleotides are TGTGCCAGCAGACCAAGACATCGTGCTGGAAACACCATATATTTT.

V and J are TRBV27 and TRBJ1-5, with D unclear. The length of the CDR3 is 13 residues. V shed 5 bases and J shed 1 base, with 6 bases lying between them. Germline CDR1 reads MNHEY; CDR2 reads SMNVEV (reference sequence). CDR3 sequence (DNA): TGTGCCAGCAGTACGGGGAGCAATCAGCCCCAGCATTTT. It specifies CASSTGSNQPQHF.

V gene TRBV5-4 combines with J gene TRBJ2-1; 7 positions agree with TRBD2. Losses at the gene ends were 0 bases for V and 6 bases for J; bases not matched to a gene: 3. This CDR3 comprises 14 residues. Germline V gene data show CDR1 as SGHNT and CDR2 as YYREEE (reference sequence). The chain's CDR3 is CASSLVSSGNEQFF. As DNA, the CDR3 is TGTGCCAGCAGCTTGGTCTCTAGCGGCAATGAGCAGTTCTTC.

The V and J genes are TRBV5-6 and TRBJ2-1; D unresolved. Trimming removed 1 base at V and 10 bases at J, with 9 bases between. Germline CDR1 SGHDT, CDR2 YYEEEE. The CDR3 has 12 residues. The CDR3 DNA reads TGTGCCAGCAGCTTGCTTTTGGGAGAGCAGTTCTTC. Protein sequence: CASSLLLGEQFF.

The rearrangement uses TRBV6-1 and TRBJ2-7; possible D gene TRBD1, 6 bases. The CDR3 extends over 14 amino acids. CDR1 is MNHNS, CDR2 SASEGT, per germline. V lost 6 bases and J 7 bases, leaving 19 bases between the germline ends. CDR3 nucleotides: TGTGCCAGCAGGACAGGCCCCGGCGAAGGGGAGCAGTACTTC. Translation gives CASRTGPGEGEQYF.

This chain connects TRBV19 to TRBJ1-1; D remains unclear. Germline assignment: CDR1 LNHDA and CDR2 SQIVND (reference sequence). V shed 3 bases and J shed 0 bases, with 8 bases lying between them. The length of the CDR3 is 14 residues. DNA for the CDR3: TGTGCCAGTAGTATGGGCGGGTTGAACACTGAAGCTTTCTTT. It yields the protein CASSMGGLNTEAFF.

This clone was counted only a few times. CDR3 coding DNA: TGTGCCAGTAGTACCCAAGCGGGGGCGACCTCGGAGACCCAGTACTTC. This encodes CASSTQAGATSETQYF. The chain recombines TRBV19 with TRBJ2-5, with 8 nucleotides matching TRBD2. CDR1 is LNHDA, CDR2 SQIVND, per germline (reference sequence). V shed 4 bases, J shed 5 bases, and the junction held 12 bases outside the gene matches. The CDR3 spans 16 residues.

Concerning this clone itself: The same CDR3 arises from other DNA sequences in this sample as well. V and J are TRBV9 and TRBJ2-3; tentative D call: TRBD1 (6 bases). The CDR3 runs 14 residues. Germline V gene data show CDR1 as SGDLS and CDR2 as YYNGEE. Trimming removed 0 bases at V and 1 base at J, with 6 bases between. CDR3 coding DNA: TGTGCCAGCAGCGTAGAGGGGGGCACAGATACGCAGTATTTT. It translates to CASSVEGGTDTQYF.

The chain has TRBV19 and TRBJ1-1; 7 positions match TRBD1. Trimming took 3 bases from V and 0 from J; bases not matched to a gene: 1. From germline, CDR1 is LNHDA and CDR2 SQIVND (reference sequence). The CDR3 extends over 14 amino acids. CDR3 bases: TGTGCCAGTAGTATGACAGGGCTGAACACTGAAGCTTTCTTT. This encodes CASSMTGLNTEAFF.

The chain couples TRBV19 to TRBJ1-4; D ambiguous. CDR1 is LNHDA, CDR2 SQIVND, per germline (reference sequence). This CDR3 comprises 15 residues. V lost 7 bases and J 0 bases, leaving 12 bases between the germline ends. CDR3 in amino acids: CASMSSPATNEKLFF. As DNA, the CDR3 is TGTGCCAGTATGTCCAGCCCGGCAACTAATGAAAAACTGTTTTTT.

This rearrangement joins TRBV27 to TRBJ1-5, with TRBD1 matching 8 bases. Trimming at V came to 4 bases and at J to 7 bases, leaving 6 bases not matched to a gene. CDR3 length: 14 amino acids. The germline V gene encodes CDR1 MNHEY and CDR2 SMNVEV (reference sequence). CDR3 amino acids: CASSSIGQGQPQHF. The CDR3 DNA sequence: TGTGCCAGCAGTTCTATCGGACAGGGCCAGCCCCAGCATTTT.

V is TRBV4-2 and J is TRBJ1-2; D may be TRBD1 (5 bases). CDR1 LGHNA and CDR2 YNFKEQ come from the germline V gene. The CDR3 spans 16 residues. Trimming stripped 0 bases from V and 1 base from J, with 12 bases between. CDR3 in DNA: TGTGCCAGCAGCCAAGAGGGGGGTCAACTTAACTATGGCTACACCTTC. Translation gives CASSQEGGQLNYGYTF.

This clone was found many times. The chain combines TRBV10-3 with TRBJ2-5; the D is unclear. The germline V gene encodes CDR1 ENHRY and CDR2 SYGVKD. V was clipped by 0 bases and J by 3 bases, with 8 bases between them. This CDR3 is built from 14 residues. The CDR3 DNA reads TGTGCCATCAGTGAGTCGAGTAGGGAAGAGACCCAGTACTTC. It specifies CAISESSREETQYF.

The chain employs TRBV12-5 and TRBJ2-1; D might be TRBD1 or TRBD2, each matching 6 bases. The V gene's germline CDR1 is LGHNT and CDR2 FRNRAP. CDR3 length: 15 amino acids. V was pared by 6 bases and J by 5 bases, with 17 bases between. In nucleotides, the CDR3 is TGTGCTAGTGGATTCAGGGGAGGAGAAAACAATGAGCAGTTCTTC. Its translation: CASGFRGGENNEQFF. Together with reference TRBV12-5 and TRBJ2-1, the CDR3 gives the full variable domain: DARVTQTPRHKVTEMGQEVTMRCQPILGHNTVFWYRQTMMQGLELLAYFRNRAPLDDSGMPKDRFSAEMPDATLATLKIQPSEPRDSAVYFCASGFRGGENNEQFFGPGTRLTVL.

This clone was detected once. The V and J genes are TRBV5-4 and TRBJ1-1; D unclear. CDR1 and CDR2 (germline): SGHNT, YYREEE (reference sequence). This CDR3 region has 14 residues. Trimming pared 2 bases from V and 6 bases from J, leaving 14 bases between. The CDR3 region has the DNA TGTGCCAGCAGCTTAACCCTGCTTGGCGCTGAAGCTTTCTTT. Translating it yields CASSLTLLGAEAFF.

The chain joins TRBV28 to TRBJ2-2, with a weak D call TRBD2 (6 bases). Germline lookup yields CDR1 MDHEN and CDR2 SYDVKM. Deletions cut 5 bases from V and 5 bases from J, with 18 bases between. This CDR3 comprises 16 residues. This CDR3 is CASSPSPGVGTGELFF. The CDR3 bases are TGTGCCAGCAGTCCGTCCCCGGGGGTAGGGACCGGGGAGCTGTTTTTT. The full variable domain, in which reference TRBV28 and TRBJ2-2 provide the parts outside the CDR3, is DVKVTQSSRYLVKRTGEKVFLECVQDMDHENMFWYRQDPGLGLRLIYFSYDVKMKEKGDIPEGYSVSREKKERFSLILESASTNQTSMYLCASSPSPGVGTGELFFGEGSRLTVL.

V usage is TRBV19 and J usage is TRBJ1-1; TRBD1 matches 9 bases. The CDR3 length is 12 residues. With V trimmed by 5 bases and J by 8 bases, 3 bases remained unmatched. In germline, CDR1 is LNHDA, CDR2 SQIVND (reference sequence). The chain's CDR3 is CASSFTGGEAFF. The CDR3, as DNA: TGTGCCAGTAGTTTTACAGGGGGCGAAGCTTTCTTT.

The chain links TRBV19 to TRBJ2-7; D is unclear. Looked up from germline, CDR1 is LNHDA and CDR2 is SQIVND (reference sequence). The V and J ends lost 3 bases and 5 bases respectively, with 8 bases between them. CDR3 length: 12 residues. CDR3: CASSMRPDEQYF. Here the CDR3 DNA reads TGTGCCAGTAGTATGAGGCCTGACGAGCAGTACTTC.

Only one count was recorded for this clone. The V gene is TRBV7-9, the J gene TRBJ2-7; D possibly corresponds to TRBD2 (6 bases). CDR1 and CDR2 (germline): SEHNR, FQNEAQ (reference sequence). The CDR3 has 14 amino acids. V lost 5 bases to trimming and J lost 1 base, with 12 bases between them. The chain's CDR3 is CASSPSGHSYEQYF. The CDR3 coding sequence is TGTGCCAGCAGCCCCAGCGGGCATTCCTACGAGCAGTACTTC.

This chain uses TRBV27 with TRBJ1-1, with 7 bases fitting TRBD1. The V gene's germline CDR1 is MNHEY and CDR2 SMNVEV (reference sequence). Trimming at V came to 4 bases and at J to 2 bases, leaving 7 bases not matched to a gene. The CDR3 sequence is 15 residues long. The CDR3 loop reads CASSSPGTVNTEAFF. The CDR3 coding sequence is TGTGCCAGCAGTTCACCCGGGACAGTAAACACTGAAGCTTTCTTT.

The chain recombines TRBV7-2 with TRBJ2-1, with D tentatively TRBD1 (6 bases). V lost 2 bases, J lost 8 bases, and 19 bases lay in between. CDR1 SGHTA and CDR2 FQGNSA come from the germline V gene. This CDR3 contains 16 residues. The DNA for the CDR3 is TGTGCCAGCAGCTTACCCGTGGACAGCTTAGGAGATGAGCAGTTCTTC. It translates to CASSLPVDSLGDEQFF. Drawing the rest from reference TRBV7-2 and TRBJ2-1, the complete variable domain is GAGVSQSPSNKVTEKGKDVELRCDPISGHTALYWYRQSLGQGLEFLIYFQGNSAPDKSGLPSDRFSAERTGGSVSTLTIQRTQQEDSAVYLCASSLPVDSLGDEQFFGPGTRLTVL.

V usage is TRBV4-3 and J usage is TRBJ1-1; D is perhaps TRBD1 (6 bases). There are 13 residues in the CDR3. The germline V and J ends were trimmed by 8 bases and 1 base, with 11 bases remaining between them. Germline CDR1 reads LGHNA; CDR2 reads YSLEER. The CDR3 nucleotides read TGCGCCAGCGGGTACAGGGAGAACACTGAAGCTTTCTTT. Amino acid sequence: CASGYRENTEAFF.

The J gene is TRBJ1-2, the V gene TRBV5-4; 7 nucleotides match TRBD1. Germline V gene data show CDR1 as SGHNT and CDR2 as YYREEE (reference sequence). With V trimmed by 4 bases and J by 6 bases, 9 bases remained unmatched. The CDR3 is 14 amino acids. CDR3 DNA sequence: TGTGCCAGCAGCCCGGACAGGTCCGGGGATGGCTACACCTTC. This sequence encodes CASSPDRSGDGYTF.

This clone appeared a single time. V gene TRBV5-5 combines with J gene TRBJ2-2; 7 nucleotides line up with TRBD1. Germline CDR1 is SGHKS and CDR2 is YYEKEE (reference sequence). The V gene end was trimmed by 4 bases and the J gene end by 0 bases; junction bases not matched to a gene: 9. CDR3 size: 17 residues. CDR3 loop: CASSPNPGTANTGELFF. CDR3 bases: TGTGCCAGCAGCCCCAACCCCGGGACAGCGAACACCGGGGAGCTGTTTTTT.

The chain employs TRBV28 and TRBJ1-1, with D perhaps matching TRBD1 (6 bases). This CDR3 region has 15 residues. Germline assignment: CDR1 MDHEN and CDR2 SYDVKM. Trimming removed 4 bases from V and 0 bases from J, with 12 bases in between. The CDR3 sequence: CASSSKTGLNTEAFF. The CDR3 nucleotides read TGTGCCAGCAGTTCCAAAACAGGGTTGAACACTGAAGCTTTCTTT.

The V call is TRBV14, the J call TRBJ2-5, with D tentatively TRBD1 (6 bases). The V and J ends lost 0 bases and 1 base respectively, with 9 bases between them. Germline V gene lookup returns CDR1 SGHDN and CDR2 FVKESK. The CDR3 runs 15 residues. CDR3 DNA: TGTGCCAGCAGCCAAGAGTGGACAGTCCAAGAGACCCAGTACTTC. Its protein is CASSQEWTVQETQYF. Complete variable domain (other parts from reference TRBV14 and TRBJ2-5): EAGVTQFPSHSVIEKGQTVTLRCDPISGHDNLYWYRRVMGKEIKFLLHFVKESKQDESGMPNNRFLAERTGGTYSTLKVQPAELEDSGVYFCASSQEWTVQETQYFGPGTRLLVL.